This TCR beta chain was obtained from a study of T cell responses to AZD1222 COVID-19 vaccine. Comment on this clone: Its antigen is not identified.

General observations from the study: Regions 160-218 and 743-854 dominated among vaccine-associated CD4 TCRs spanning spike. Clonal diversity was possibly underestimated; the donors were predominantly white British and more often female. The study reported that nearly half of spike-specific TCRs target unmutated variant regions.

The CDR3 runs to 15 residues. Per germline, CDR1 SGHAT and CDR2 FQNNGV. Trimming pared 2 bases from V and 3 bases from J, leaving 14 bases between. Sequenced by immunoSEQ multiplex PCR; TCRdb stores in-frame clones only, minus some. The sample lists more than 95,000 clones; roughly 91% were seen once. The gene calls are TRBV11-2 and TRBJ2-7; a weak D match, TRBD1 (5 bases). This receptor was taken from an adult in good health. The source material was peripheral blood, sampled on day 0 of AZD1222 vaccination. CDR3 DNA: TGTGCCAGCAGCTTAAGGGGAAACGGTTACTACGAGCAGTACTTC. Protein product: CASSLRGNGYYEQYF.